The TCR beta chain under discussion was sequenced for a study of blood T cell repertoires in COVID-19. The wider study: PBMCs, B-cell-depleted T cells, or T cells were the source of the cDNA or gDNA that made up the material.

Living in 20 to 30 US areas, the participants were between roughly 18 and 90 years of age. Participant reports of clinical history set cohort assignment. How the authors handled the data: Amplified reference gene primers provided the basis for estimating nucleated cell counts. TCRdb's copy holds only in-frame clones and misses some; the assay was immunoSEQ multiplex PCR. V and J calls plus clone size are reproduced from that table; the DNA served to infer D and trimming. The table lists roughly 170,000 clones, roughly 80% of them singletons, with about 6% in the top ten. V shed 3 bases and J 3 bases; nucleotides not matched to a gene: 2. Germline CDR1 and CDR2: KGHSH and LQKENI. The CDR3 length is 14 residues.

Input material: PBMCs or T cells enriched from blood (not recorded which). This chain links TRBV18 with TRBJ1-1, with 9 bases matching TRBD1. The TCR comes from a woman in her 40s with acute COVID-19. The CDR3 coding sequence is TGTGCCAGCTCACCGGACAGGGGACACACTGAAGCTTTCTTT. It translates to CASSPDRGHTEAFF.